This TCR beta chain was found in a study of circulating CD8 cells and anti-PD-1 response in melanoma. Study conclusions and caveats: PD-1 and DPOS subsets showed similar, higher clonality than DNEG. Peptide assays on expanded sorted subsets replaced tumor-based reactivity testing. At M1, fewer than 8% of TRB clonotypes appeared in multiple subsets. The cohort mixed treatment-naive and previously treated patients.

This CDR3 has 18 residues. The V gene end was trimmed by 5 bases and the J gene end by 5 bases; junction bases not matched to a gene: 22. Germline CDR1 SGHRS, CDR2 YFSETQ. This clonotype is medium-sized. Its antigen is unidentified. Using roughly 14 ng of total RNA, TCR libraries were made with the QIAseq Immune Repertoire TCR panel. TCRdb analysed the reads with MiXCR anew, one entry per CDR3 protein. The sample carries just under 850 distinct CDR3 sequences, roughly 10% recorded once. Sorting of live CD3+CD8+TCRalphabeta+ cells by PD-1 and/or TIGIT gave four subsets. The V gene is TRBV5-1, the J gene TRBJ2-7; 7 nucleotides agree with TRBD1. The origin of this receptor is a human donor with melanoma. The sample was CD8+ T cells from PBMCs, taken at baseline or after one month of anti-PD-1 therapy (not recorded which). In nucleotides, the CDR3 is TGCGCCAGCAGGCAACACCTACCACAGGGGAATTTAGTCCACGAGCAGTACTTC. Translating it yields CASRQHLPQGNLVHEQYF.